This T cell receptor beta chain was documented in a study of T cell repertoires in cytomegalovirus infection. Whole-study context: Alongside well-studied HLA-B-restricted CMV epitopes, recently identified HLA-C-restricted CMV epitopes were also used. Evidence of both CMV infection and a matching HLA type came from public TCR beta signatures. Study findings and constraints: The study identified carriers of CMV plus the relevant HLA from cumulative public TCR beta family frequency. CMV-specific TCR beta clonotypes restricted by HLA-C were the ones dominating the ex vivo response.

The CDR3 loop spans 15 amino acids. With V trimmed by 4 bases and J by 5 bases, 7 bases remained unmatched. This clonotype appeared a few times. The antigen remains unidentified. TCRdb itself ran the reads through MiXCR, one entry per CDR3 protein. Of around 570,000 distinct CDR3 sequences in the sample, approximately 40% are singletons; the top ten hold over 45%. This TCR was recovered from a human donor in good health (CMV status not recorded). Some clones in this sample may be carry-over from other donors' samples. The sample consisted of cultured PBMCs, taken from culture after CMV antigen stimulation. The chain recombines TRBV12-3 or TRBV12-4 with TRBJ2-2, with 7 bases that match TRBD2. The CDR3 is CASSSPAGWTGELFF. The CDR3 DNA sequence: TGTGCCAGCAGTTCCCCAGCGGGATGGACCGGGGAGCTGTTTTTT.